This entry features one TCR beta chain sequence. The entry originates in a study of PD-L1 blockade in urothelial cancer. Overall study context: Patients went on atezolizumab around 2014, receiving 1,200 mg intravenously every 3 weeks.

The V segment lost 4 bases and the J segment 7 bases; nucleotides outside the gene matches: 6. There are 15 residues in the CDR3. Germline V CDR1 and CDR2: LNHDA, SQIVND (reference sequence). The table came from immunoSEQ multiplex PCR; TCRdb's copy has only in-frame clones and leaves some out. Here the sample spans some 40,000 clones, over 75% being singletons. This material consisted of PBMCs, taken around atezolizumab (anti-PD-L1) treatment. The sequence was obtained from a man aged 70 or older with urothelial cancer. V and J are TRBV19 and TRBJ2-2; 10 positions agree with TRBD1. The CDR3 region has the DNA TGTGCCAGTAGTACTTCGACAGGGGGCCTCGGGGAGCTGTTTTTT. It translates to CASSTSTGGLGELFF.